There are many counts of the clone carrying this T cell receptor (beta chain). One entry per CDR3 protein results from TCRdb running MiXCR on the multiplex PCR reads. The table shows 150,000 to 200,000 distinct CDR3 sequences, with 25% to 40% occurring only once. The lymph nodes were axillary draining lymph nodes from breast cancer patients. This specimen belongs to a study of breast tumors, draining lymph nodes, adjacent tissues. Looked up from germline, CDR1 is SGHTA and CDR2 is FQGNSA. V gave up 5 bases and J gave up 2 bases, with 6 bases separating them. The CDR3 totals 12 residues. V gene TRBV7-2 combines with J gene TRBJ1-2, with unresolved D. This sequence was found in a female donor with breast cancer. Some clones in this sample may be carry-over from other donors' samples. Sequencing used axillary lymph node tissue. This CDR3 reads CASSGENYGYTF. Here the CDR3 DNA reads TGTGCCAGCAGCGGGGAGAACTATGGCTACACCTTC.